The 21 T cell receptor beta chains below all came from one sample that was sequenced in a study of T cell repertoires in cytomegalovirus infection. TCRdb ran MiXCR on the reads and lists one entry per CDR3 protein. Of about 500,000 distinct CDR3 sequences in the sample, about 33% were seen once. These receptors have no known antigen. Sample: cultured PBMCs, taken from culture after CMV antigen stimulation. These receptors were collected from a human donor in good health (CMV status not recorded). Some clones in this sample may be carry-over from other donors' samples.

This clonotype was seen a few times. The V gene is TRBV29-1, the J gene TRBJ1-1; no clear D gene. Trimming pared 3 bases from V and 0 bases from J, leaving 8 bases between. Germline assignment: CDR1 SQVTM and CDR2 ANQGSEA. The CDR3 has 13 residues. CDR3 residues: CSVDVFMNTEAFF. The CDR3 DNA sequence: TGCAGCGTTGATGTCTTCATGAACACTGAAGCTTTCTTT.

This chain uses TRBV4-1 with TRBJ2-7, with 7 bases fitting TRBD1. The V segment lost 0 bases and the J segment 6 bases; nucleotides outside the gene matches: 8. The CDR3 runs to 15 residues. In germline, CDR1 is MGHRA, CDR2 YSYEKL. This CDR3 is CASSQEETGSREQYF. The CDR3 region has the DNA TGCGCCAGCAGCCAAGAGGAGACAGGGAGCCGCGAGCAGTACTTC.

The chain combines TRBV7-9 with TRBJ2-7; TRBD2 might be the D (6 bases). Germline V gene sequence: CDR1 SEHNR, CDR2 FQNEAQ (reference sequence). Trimming shortened V by 3 bases and J by 5 bases, and 11 bases separated the two germline ends. This CDR3 is built from 13 residues. This CDR3 reads CASSFGGKNEQYF. In DNA, the CDR3 is TGTGCCAGCAGCTTCGGGGGTAAGAACGAGCAGTACTTC.

The rearrangement uses TRBV20-1 and TRBJ2-3; D may be TRBD2 (5 bases). The CDR3 contains 14 residues. Germline-derived CDR1 and CDR2 are DFQATT and SNEGSKA (reference sequence). The germline V and J ends were trimmed by 6 bases and 1 base, with 14 bases remaining between them. CDR3: CSACPAVGTDTQYF. CDR3 in DNA: TGCAGTGCATGTCCAGCGGTGGGCACAGATACGCAGTATTTT.

J is TRBJ1-2 and V is TRBV10-3, with 10 bases matching TRBD1. The CDR3 contains 16 residues. Trimming removed 1 base from V and 5 bases from J; junction bases left unmatched: 7. Germline CDR1 and CDR2: ENHRY and SYGVKD. CDR3 protein: CAISEWDRGRVYGYTF. CDR3 bases: TGTGCCATCAGTGAGTGGGACAGGGGAAGAGTATATGGCTACACCTTC.

The chain couples TRBV7-2 to TRBJ2-3; 8 bases line up with TRBD2. CDR3 length equals 16 residues. J gave up 4 bases and V 1 base, and 7 bases lay outside the gene matches. Germline CDR1 reads SGHTA; CDR2 reads FQGNSA. This CDR3 is CASSLEGSGTSDTQYF. The CDR3 bases are TGTGCCAGCAGCTTAGAGGGTAGCGGGACGTCAGATACGCAGTATTTT.

CDR3 in amino acids: CASRQLLRTDTQYF. The CDR3 nucleotides are TGTGCCAGCAGGCAGCTACTGAGAACAGATACGCAGTATTTT. The chain recombines TRBV6-2 or TRBV6-3 with TRBJ2-3; D is undetermined. The CDR3 extends over 14 amino acids. Germline CDR1 and CDR2: MNHEY and SVGEGT. The V end lost 6 bases, the J end lost 3 bases, and 13 bases lay between the germline ends.

V usage is TRBV12-3 or TRBV12-4 and J usage is TRBJ2-1, with TRBD2 matching 13 bases. The J segment lost 9 bases and the V segment lost 5 bases, leaving 10 bases of the junction unmatched. CDR3 size: 16 residues. CDR3 in amino acids: CASSPELAGGRTEQFF. The CDR3 DNA reads as TGTGCCAGCAGTCCAGAACTAGCGGGAGGGCGTACTGAGCAGTTCTTC.

The chain uses TRBV4-1 and TRBJ2-3, with a possible D match to TRBD2 (5 bases). V was cut by 2 bases and J by 2 bases, with 17 bases left in between. CDR1 and CDR2 (germline): MGHRA, YSYEKL. The CDR3 is 17 amino acids. CDR3 loop: CASSQPHGLALTDTQYF. CDR3 DNA sequence: TGCGCCAGCAGCCAACCTCATGGCCTAGCCCTCACAGATACGCAGTATTTT.

With regard to this clonotype: This could be a read error, since a much larger clone is one nucleotide away. The J gene is TRBJ1-5, the V gene TRBV27; D gene unclear. Germline V gene sequence: CDR1 MNHEY, CDR2 SMNVEV (reference sequence). The CDR3 covers 17 residues. CDR3 in DNA: TGTACCAGCAGTCCACTCACAATATCTGTTCTCAATCAGCCCCAGCATTTT. Its protein product is CTSSPLTISVLNQPQHF.

The rearrangement links TRBV24-1 to TRBJ2-1, with D perhaps matching TRBD2 (6 bases). Per the germline V gene, CDR1 is KGHDR and CDR2 is SFDVKD. Trimming took off 0 bases at V and 4 bases at J, with 9 bases between the two ends. The CDR3 is 15 amino acids. CDR3 nucleotides: TGTGCCACCAGTGATTTGGGACGGGAGTACAATGAGCAGTTCTTC. Amino acid sequence: CATSDLGREYNEQFF.

This chain connects TRBV18 to TRBJ2-1; TRBD2 agrees at 14 bases. J lost 9 bases, V lost 3 bases, and 7 bases had no gene match. The germline CDR1 and CDR2 sequences are KGHSH and LQKENI. The CDR3 length is 16 residues. The CDR3 coding sequence is TGTGCCAGCTCACCCCCGGGACTAGCGGGAGTCGGTGAGCAGTTCTTC. This translates into CASSPPGLAGVGEQFF.

The table lists this clonotype with many counts. The chain combines TRBV7-2 with TRBJ2-1; D not certain. The CDR3 covers 13 residues. Germline CDR1 and CDR2: SGHTA and FQGNSA. V lost 4 bases, J lost 6 bases, and 10 bases lay in between. In DNA form, the CDR3 reads TGTGCCAGCAGCTCCTGGACCTCCAATGAGCAGTTCTTC. It specifies CASSSWTSNEQFF.

This clonotype appeared once. The chain has TRBV11-2 and TRBJ2-5; D not resolved. Looked up from germline, CDR1 is SGHAT and CDR2 is FQNNGV. The CDR3 is 15 amino acids. The ends were cut back, 5 bases at V and 2 bases at J, with 15 bases in the middle. The CDR3 spells CASSTHGGVQETQYF. CDR3 DNA: TGTGCCAGCAGCACCCACGGCGGCGTACAAGAGACCCAGTACTTC. The whole variable domain, filled in from reference TRBV11-2 and TRBJ2-5, reads EAGVAQSPRYKIIEKRQSVAFWCNPISGHATLYWYQQILGQGPKLLIQFQNNGVVDDSQLPKDRFSAERLKGVDSTLKIQPAKLEDSAVYLCASSTHGGVQETQYFGPGTRLLVL.

This clonotype was observed many times. V is TRBV4-1 and J is TRBJ1-3; a possible D gene is TRBD1 (5 bases). The CDR3 is 15 residues long. Germline V gene data show CDR1 as MGHRA and CDR2 as YSYEKL. Trimming left V 3 bases short and J 4 bases short, with 13 bases between. The DNA for the CDR3 is TGCGCCAGCAGCCAGGCGGGGCTACGGGGAAACACCATATATTTT. Residues: CASSQAGLRGNTIYF.

This clonotype was seen repeatedly, ten times or more. The CDR3 sequence: CASSDRVPNQPQHF. CDR3 nucleotides: TGTGCCAGCAGCGACAGAGTACCCAATCAGCCCCAGCATTTT. The rearrangement joins TRBV12-3 or TRBV12-4 to TRBJ1-5; tentatively, D is TRBD1 (5 bases). The V gene lost 6 bases and the J gene lost 3 bases, with 12 bases spanning the gap. The CDR3 is 14 amino acids.

This chain links TRBV5-6 with TRBJ2-3, with D tentatively TRBD2 (5 bases). Looked up from germline, CDR1 is SGHDT and CDR2 is YYEEEE. The CDR3 runs to 17 residues. Trimming pared 2 bases from V and 0 bases from J, leaving 16 bases between. The CDR3 loop is CASSFDWLGESTDTQYF. The CDR3 DNA is TGTGCCAGCAGCTTCGATTGGCTGGGAGAAAGCACAGATACGCAGTATTTT.

In this sample, this clonotype turned up a few times. This chain joins TRBV27 and TRBJ2-7, with D tentatively TRBD2 (6 bases). The CDR3 has 13 amino acids. The germline V gene has CDR1 MNHEY and CDR2 SMNVEV (reference sequence). V dropped 3 bases and J dropped 6 bases, with 12 bases sitting between them. CDR3 in DNA: TGTGCCAGCAGTTTTGGCCAGGAGGGCGAGCAGTACTTC. Its protein product is CASSFGQEGEQYF.

At least ten counts were recorded for this clonotype. This chain joins TRBV7-8 and TRBJ2-2; a possible D gene is TRBD2 (6 bases). Between the trimmed V and J ends, which lost 5 bases and 1 base, there was a span of 20 bases. CDR1 is SGHVS and CDR2 is FQNEAQ in the germline V gene. The CDR3 has 18 residues. The CDR3 region is CASSPHVRLRENTGELFF. The CDR3 DNA sequence: TGTGCCAGCAGCCCCCATGTCAGGTTGCGGGAGAACACCGGGGAGCTGTTTTTT.

The gene calls are TRBV5-1 and TRBJ2-1; 10 bases map to TRBD2. CDR1 and CDR2 (germline): SGHRS, YFSETQ. CDR3 size: 15 residues. Unmatched junction bases numbered 10, after V lost 6 bases and J lost 7 bases. CDR3 sequence: CASKKLAGELNEQFF. In nucleotides, the CDR3 is TGCGCCAGCAAAAAGCTAGCGGGAGAATTGAATGAGCAGTTCTTC.

The rearrangement links TRBV19 to TRBJ2-6; TRBD2 matches at 10 bases. The J segment lost 2 bases and the V segment lost 5 bases, leaving 6 bases of the junction unmatched. CDR1 and CDR2 (germline): LNHDA, SQIVND (reference sequence). The CDR3 is 17 amino acids. The chain's CDR3 is CASSPLAGEAGANVLTF. The CDR3 DNA sequence: TGTGCCAGTAGTCCGCTAGCGGGAGAAGCTGGGGCCAACGTCCTGACTTTC.